This T cell receptor beta chain was captured by sequencing in a study of control samples from healthy donors and cancer patients. This clone was observed a handful of times. Between the trimmed V and J ends, which lost 4 bases and 7 bases, there was a span of 11 bases. The germline V gene has CDR1 SGHTA and CDR2 FQGNSA. This CDR3 is 14 amino acids long. The repertoire was sequenced with immunoSEQ multiplex PCR; TCRdb's copy has only in-frame clones and lacks some. The data show 95,000 to 120,000 clones, approximately 82% seen once. The specimen sequenced was blood. The sequence came from a man aged 18 to 30 in good health. The V call is TRBV7-2, the J call TRBJ1-6; no firm D call. The CDR3 loop reads CASSSDLGNSPLHF. CDR3 sequence (DNA): TGTGCCAGCAGCTCAGACTTGGGAAATTCACCCCTCCACTTT.